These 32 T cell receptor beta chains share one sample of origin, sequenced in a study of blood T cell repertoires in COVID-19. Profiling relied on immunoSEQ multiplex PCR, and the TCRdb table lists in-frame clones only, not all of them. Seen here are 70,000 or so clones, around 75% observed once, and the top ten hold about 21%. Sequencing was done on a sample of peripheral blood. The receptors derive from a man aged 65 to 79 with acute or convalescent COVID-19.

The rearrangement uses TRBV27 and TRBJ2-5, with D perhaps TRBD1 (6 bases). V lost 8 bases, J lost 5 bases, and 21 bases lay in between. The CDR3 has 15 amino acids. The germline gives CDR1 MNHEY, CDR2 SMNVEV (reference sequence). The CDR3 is CASVSQQGADETQYF. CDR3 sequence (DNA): TGTGCCAGCGTTAGCCAACAGGGAGCTGACGAGACCCAGTACTTC.

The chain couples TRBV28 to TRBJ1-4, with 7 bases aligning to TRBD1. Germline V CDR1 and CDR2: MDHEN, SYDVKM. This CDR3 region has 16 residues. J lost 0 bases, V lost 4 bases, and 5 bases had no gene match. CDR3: CASSYPGQTTNEKLFF. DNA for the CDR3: TGTGCCAGCAGTTATCCGGGACAGACAACTAATGAAAAACTGTTTTTT.

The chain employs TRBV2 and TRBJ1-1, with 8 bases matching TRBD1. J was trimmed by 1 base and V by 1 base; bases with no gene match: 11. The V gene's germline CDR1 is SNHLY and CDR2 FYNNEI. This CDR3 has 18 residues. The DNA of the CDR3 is TGTGCCAGCAGTGAAGGTCGTCAGGGGGCGGCCCGGAACACTGAAGCTTTCTTT. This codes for CASSEGRQGAARNTEAFF. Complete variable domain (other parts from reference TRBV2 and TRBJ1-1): EPEVTQTPSHQVTQMGQEVILRCVPISNHLYFYWYRQILGQKVEFLVSFYNNEISEKSEIFDDQFSVERPDGSNFTLKIRSTKLEDSAMYFCASSEGRQGAARNTEAFFGQGTRLTVV.

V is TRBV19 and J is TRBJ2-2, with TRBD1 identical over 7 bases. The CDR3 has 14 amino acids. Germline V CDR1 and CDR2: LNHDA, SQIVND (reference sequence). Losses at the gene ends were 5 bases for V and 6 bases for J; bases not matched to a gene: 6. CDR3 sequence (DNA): TGTGCCAGTAGTGACAGGGAAAGAGCCGGGGAGCTGTTTTTT. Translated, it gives CASSDRERAGELFF. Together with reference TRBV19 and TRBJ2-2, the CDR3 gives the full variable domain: DGGITQSPKYLFRKEGQNVTLSCEQNLNHDAMYWYRQDPGQGLRLIYYSQIVNDFQKGDIAEGYSVSREKKESFPLTVTSAQKNPTAFYLCASSDRERAGELFFGEGSRLTVL.

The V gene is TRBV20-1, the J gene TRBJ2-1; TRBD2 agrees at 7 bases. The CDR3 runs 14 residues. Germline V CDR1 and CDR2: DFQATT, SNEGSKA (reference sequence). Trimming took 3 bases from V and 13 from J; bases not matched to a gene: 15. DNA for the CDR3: TGCAGTGCTAGTGTGGGAGTGCGGGAGCCTTTTCAGTTCTTC. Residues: CSASVGVREPFQFF.

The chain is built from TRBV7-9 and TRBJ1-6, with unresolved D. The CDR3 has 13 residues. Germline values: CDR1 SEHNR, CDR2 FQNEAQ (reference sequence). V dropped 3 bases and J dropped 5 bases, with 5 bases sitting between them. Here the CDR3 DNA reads TGTGCCAGCAGCTTTAATAATAATTCACCCCTCCACTTT. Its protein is CASSFNNNSPLHF. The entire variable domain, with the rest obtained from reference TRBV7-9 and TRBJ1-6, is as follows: DTGVSQNPRHKITKRGQNVTFRCDPISEHNRLYWYRQTLGQGPEFLTYFQNEAQLEKSRLLSDRFSAERPKGSFSTLEIQRTEQGDSAMYLCASSFNNNSPLHFGNGTRLTVT.

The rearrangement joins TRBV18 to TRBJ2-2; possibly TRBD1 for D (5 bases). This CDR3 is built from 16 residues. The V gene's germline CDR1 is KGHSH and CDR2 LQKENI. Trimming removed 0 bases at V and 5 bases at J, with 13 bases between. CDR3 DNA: TGTGCCAGCTCACCACCTTTTAAGGGGCCGACCGGGGAGCTGTTTTTT. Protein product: CASSPPFKGPTGELFF.

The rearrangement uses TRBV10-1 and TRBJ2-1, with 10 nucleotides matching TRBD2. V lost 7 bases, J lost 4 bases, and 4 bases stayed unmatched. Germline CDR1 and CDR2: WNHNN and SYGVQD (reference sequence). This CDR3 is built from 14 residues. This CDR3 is CASTASGSYNEQFF. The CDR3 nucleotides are TGCGCCAGCACGGCTAGCGGGAGTTACAATGAGCAGTTCTTC.

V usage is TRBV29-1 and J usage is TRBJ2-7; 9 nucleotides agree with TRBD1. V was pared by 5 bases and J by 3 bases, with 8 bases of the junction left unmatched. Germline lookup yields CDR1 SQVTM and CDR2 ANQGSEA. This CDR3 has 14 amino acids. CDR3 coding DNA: TGCAGCGTTAAACGGGACAGGGCGAACTACGAGCAGTACTTC. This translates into CSVKRDRANYEQYF.

This chain's CDR3 is CASSSTSQRGWYEQYF. DNA of the CDR3: TGTGCCAGCAGCTCCACCTCACAGCGGGGCTGGTACGAGCAGTACTTC. The chain combines TRBV28 with TRBJ2-7; TRBD2 aligns across 7 bases. Germline lookup yields CDR1 MDHEN and CDR2 SYDVKM. The CDR3 runs 16 residues. Trimming at V came to 6 bases and at J to 4 bases, leaving 15 bases not matched to a gene. The variable domain in full, completed from reference TRBV28 and TRBJ2-7, reads DVKVTQSSRYLVKRTGEKVFLECVQDMDHENMFWYRQDPGLGLRLIYFSYDVKMKEKGDIPEGYSVSREKKERFSLILESASTNQTSMYLCASSSTSQRGWYEQYFGPGTRLTVT.

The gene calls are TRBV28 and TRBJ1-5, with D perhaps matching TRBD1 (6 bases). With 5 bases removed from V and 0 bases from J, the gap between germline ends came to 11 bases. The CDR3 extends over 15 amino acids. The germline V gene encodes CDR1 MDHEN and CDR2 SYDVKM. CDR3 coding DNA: TGTGCCAGCAGTCAGGACAGTCCTAGCAATCAGCCCCAGCATTTT. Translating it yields CASSQDSPSNQPQHF.

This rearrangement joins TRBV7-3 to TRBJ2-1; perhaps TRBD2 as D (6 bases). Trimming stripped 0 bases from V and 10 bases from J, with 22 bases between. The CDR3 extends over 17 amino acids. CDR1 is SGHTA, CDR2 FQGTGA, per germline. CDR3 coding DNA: TGTGCCAGCAGCTTAACTGGCGGGACTCTTCCCCCCTCAGAGCAGTTCTTC. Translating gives CASSLTGGTLPPSEQFF.

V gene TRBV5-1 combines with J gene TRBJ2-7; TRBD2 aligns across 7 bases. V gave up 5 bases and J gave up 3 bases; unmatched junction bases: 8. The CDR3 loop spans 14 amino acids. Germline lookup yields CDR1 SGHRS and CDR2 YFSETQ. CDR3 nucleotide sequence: TGCGCCAGCAGTACGGCTAGCGGACTCTACGAGCAGTACTTC. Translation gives CASSTASGLYEQYF.

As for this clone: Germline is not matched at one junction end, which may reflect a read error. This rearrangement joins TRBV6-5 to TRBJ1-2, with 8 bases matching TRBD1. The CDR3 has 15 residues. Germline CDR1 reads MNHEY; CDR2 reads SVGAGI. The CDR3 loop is CASNAGGAFDYGDTF. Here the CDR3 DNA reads TGTGCCAGCAACGCAGGGGGCGCGTTTGACTATGGCGACACCTTC.

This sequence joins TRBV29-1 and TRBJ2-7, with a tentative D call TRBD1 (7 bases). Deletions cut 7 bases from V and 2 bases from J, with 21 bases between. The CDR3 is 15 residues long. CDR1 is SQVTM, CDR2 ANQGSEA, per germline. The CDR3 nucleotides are TGCAGCGCGGGAGATACAGGGGAAGGGGCCTACGAGCAGTACTTC. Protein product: CSAGDTGEGAYEQYF.

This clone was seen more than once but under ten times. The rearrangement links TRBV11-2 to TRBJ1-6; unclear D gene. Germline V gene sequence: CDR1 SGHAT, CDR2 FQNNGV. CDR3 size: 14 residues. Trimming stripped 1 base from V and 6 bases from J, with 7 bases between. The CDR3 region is CASSLAGGNSPLHF. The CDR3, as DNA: TGTGCCAGCAGCTTAGCTGGCGGTAATTCACCCCTCCACTTT.

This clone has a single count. CDR3 in DNA: TGTGCCAGCAGCTTAAGCCGAAGAGGGGGCGCCGCTGAAGCTTTCTTT. Protein sequence: CASSLSRRGGAAEAFF. The rearrangement links TRBV13 to TRBJ1-1, with 7 bases fitting TRBD1. CDR3 length: 16 residues. V gave up 2 bases and J gave up 6 bases; unmatched junction bases: 12. Germline V CDR1 and CDR2: PRHDT, FYEKMQ (reference sequence).

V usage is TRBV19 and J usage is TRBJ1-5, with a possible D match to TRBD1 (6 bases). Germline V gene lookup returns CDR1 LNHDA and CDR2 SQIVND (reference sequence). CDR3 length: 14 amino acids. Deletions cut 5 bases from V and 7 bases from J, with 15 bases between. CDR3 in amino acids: CASSVDRTGQPQHF. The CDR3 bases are TGTGCCAGTAGTGTCGACAGGACGGGACAGCCCCAGCATTTT.

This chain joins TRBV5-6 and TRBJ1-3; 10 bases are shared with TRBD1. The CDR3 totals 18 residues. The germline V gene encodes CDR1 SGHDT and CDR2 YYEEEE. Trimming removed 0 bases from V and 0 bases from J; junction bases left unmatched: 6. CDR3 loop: CASSLVGTGAFSGNTIYF. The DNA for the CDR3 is TGTGCCAGCAGCTTGGTCGGGACAGGGGCATTCTCTGGAAACACCATATATTTT.

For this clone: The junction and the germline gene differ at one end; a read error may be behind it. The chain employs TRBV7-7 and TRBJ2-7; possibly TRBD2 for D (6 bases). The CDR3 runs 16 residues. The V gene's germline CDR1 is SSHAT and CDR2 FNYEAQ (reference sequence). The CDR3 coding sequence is TGTGCTAGCAGCCCGCTGGAGGGGAGCGGGTACTACGAGCAGTACTTC. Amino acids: CASSPLEGSGYYEQYF.

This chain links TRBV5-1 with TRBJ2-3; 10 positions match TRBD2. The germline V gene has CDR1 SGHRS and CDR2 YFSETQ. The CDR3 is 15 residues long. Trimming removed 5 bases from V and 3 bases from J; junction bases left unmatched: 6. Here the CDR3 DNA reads TGCGCCAGCAGTGCCGGGACTAGCGCGACAGATACGCAGTATTTT. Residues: CASSAGTSATDTQYF.

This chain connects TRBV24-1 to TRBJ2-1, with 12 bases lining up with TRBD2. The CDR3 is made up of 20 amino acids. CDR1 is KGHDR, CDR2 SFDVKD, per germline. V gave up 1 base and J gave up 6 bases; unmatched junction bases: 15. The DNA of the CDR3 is TGTGCCACCAGTGATTTCCGCCGACTAGCGGGAGAGAAGGGGGCCAATGAGCAGTTCTTC. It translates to CATSDFRRLAGEKGANEQFF.

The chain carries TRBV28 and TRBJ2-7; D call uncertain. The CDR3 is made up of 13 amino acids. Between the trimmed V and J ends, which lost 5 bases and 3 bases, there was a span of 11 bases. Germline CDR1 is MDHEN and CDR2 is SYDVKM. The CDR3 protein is CASSIGRNYEQYF. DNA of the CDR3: TGTGCCAGCAGTATTGGCCGAAACTACGAGCAGTACTTC. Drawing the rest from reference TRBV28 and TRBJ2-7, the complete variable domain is DVKVTQSSRYLVKRTGEKVFLECVQDMDHENMFWYRQDPGLGLRLIYFSYDVKMKEKGDIPEGYSVSREKKERFSLILESASTNQTSMYLCASSIGRNYEQYFGPGTRLTVT.

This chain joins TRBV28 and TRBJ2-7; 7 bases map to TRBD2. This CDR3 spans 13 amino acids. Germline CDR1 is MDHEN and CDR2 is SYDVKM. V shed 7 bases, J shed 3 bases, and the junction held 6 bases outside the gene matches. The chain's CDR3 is CASKLGGIYEQYF. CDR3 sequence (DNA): TGTGCCAGCAAATTGGGGGGGATCTACGAGCAGTACTTC. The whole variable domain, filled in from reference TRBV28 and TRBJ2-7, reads DVKVTQSSRYLVKRTGEKVFLECVQDMDHENMFWYRQDPGLGLRLIYFSYDVKMKEKGDIPEGYSVSREKKERFSLILESASTNQTSMYLCASKLGGIYEQYFGPGTRLTVT.

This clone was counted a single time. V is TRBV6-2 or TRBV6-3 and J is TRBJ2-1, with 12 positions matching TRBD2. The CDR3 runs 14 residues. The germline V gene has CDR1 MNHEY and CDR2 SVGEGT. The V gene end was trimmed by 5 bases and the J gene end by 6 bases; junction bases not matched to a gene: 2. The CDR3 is CASSLAGGGNEQFF. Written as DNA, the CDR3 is TGTGCCAGCAGTCTAGCGGGAGGGGGCAATGAGCAGTTCTTC.

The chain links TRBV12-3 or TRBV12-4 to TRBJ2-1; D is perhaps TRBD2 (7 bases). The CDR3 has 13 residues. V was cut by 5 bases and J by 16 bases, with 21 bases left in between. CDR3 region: CASSPPSAGAGFF. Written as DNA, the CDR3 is TGTGCCAGCAGTCCCCCTTCGGCGGGGGCGGGTTTCTTC.

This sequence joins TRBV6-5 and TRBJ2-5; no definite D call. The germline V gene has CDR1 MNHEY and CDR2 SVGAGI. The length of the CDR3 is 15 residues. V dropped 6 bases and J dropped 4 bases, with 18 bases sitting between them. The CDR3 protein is CASRRLRKISETQYF. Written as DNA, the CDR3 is TGTGCCAGCAGGAGGCTAAGAAAGATATCAGAGACCCAGTACTTC.

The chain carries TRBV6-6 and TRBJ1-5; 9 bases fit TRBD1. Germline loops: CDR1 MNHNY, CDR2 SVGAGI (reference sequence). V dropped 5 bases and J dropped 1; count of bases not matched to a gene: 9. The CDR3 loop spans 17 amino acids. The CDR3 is CASSRKPGTGSNQPQHF. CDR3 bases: TGTGCCAGCAGTCGTAAACCCGGGACAGGGAGCAATCAGCCCCAGCATTTT.

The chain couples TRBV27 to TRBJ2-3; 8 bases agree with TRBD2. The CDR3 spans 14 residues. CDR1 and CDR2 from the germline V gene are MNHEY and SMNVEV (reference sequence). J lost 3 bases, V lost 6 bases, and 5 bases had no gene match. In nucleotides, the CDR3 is TGTGCCAGCAGGCGGGGGGCTACTACAGATACGCAGTATTTT. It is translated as CASRRGATTDTQYF.

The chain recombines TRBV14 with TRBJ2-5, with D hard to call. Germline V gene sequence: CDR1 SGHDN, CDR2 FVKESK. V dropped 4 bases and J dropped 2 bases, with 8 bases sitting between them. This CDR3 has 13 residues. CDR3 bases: TGTGCCAGCAGCCTAGCCCCGCAAGAGACCCAGTACTTC. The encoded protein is CASSLAPQETQYF.

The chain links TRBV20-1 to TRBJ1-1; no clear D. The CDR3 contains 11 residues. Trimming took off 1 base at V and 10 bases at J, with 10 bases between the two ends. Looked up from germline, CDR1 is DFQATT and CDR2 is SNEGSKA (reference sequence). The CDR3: CSARGAPGAFF. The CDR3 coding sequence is TGCAGTGCTAGAGGGGCGCCCGGAGCTTTCTTT.

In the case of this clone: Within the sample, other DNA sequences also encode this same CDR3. This CDR3 reads CASSLWTGSDGYTF. CDR3 sequence (DNA): TGTGCCAGCAGCCTATGGACAGGGTCTGATGGCTACACCTTC. The chain recombines TRBV7-2 with TRBJ1-2, with 8 nucleotides matching TRBD1. The germline V gene has CDR1 SGHTA and CDR2 FQGNSA. The CDR3 totals 14 residues. After removal of 5 bases from V and 6 bases from J, the junction contained 8 bases not matched to a gene.